This is a list of T cell receptor beta chains from one sample in a study of T cells after yellow fever vaccination. From the 5' RACE reads, TCRdb called clonotypes with MiXCR, one entry per CDR3 protein. Of 510,000 or so distinct CDR3 sequences in the sample, 19% were seen once. The sequencing used PBMCs, collected 15 days after the yellow fever booster vaccination. The origin of the receptors is a man in his thirties or forties who received the YFV17D yellow fever vaccine. CDR3s include the opening cysteine and the closing phenylalanine or tryptophan. D genes are given only for firm matches. Some rows have no size entry. The others give once, few or many, or a class for an expanded clone.

TRBJ2-3 . 16 . TRBV5-1 TGCGCCAGCAGCTTGGGGGTCCATTCGGTCACAGATACGCAGTATTTT CASSLGVHSVTDTQYF
TRBJ1-2 . 14 . TRBV7-2 TGTGCCAGCAGCTTAGGCGGGAAGGGGAATGGCTACACCTTC CASSLGGKGNGYTF
TRBJ2-7 . 14 TRBD1 TRBV15 TGTGCCACCAGCAGGACAGGGAGCTCCTACGAGCAGTACTTC CATSRTGSSYEQYF
TRBJ1-4 few 16 . TRBV7-9 TGTGCCAGCAGCTTAGCTCAAGGGGATCCTAATGAAAAACTGTTTTTT CASSLAQGDPNEKLFF
TRBJ2-2 . 13 . TRBV5-1 TGCGCCAGCAGGCAGCCAAGGACCGGGGAGCTGTTTTTT CASRQPRTGELFF
TRBJ2-1 . 14 . TRBV6-2/TRBV6-3 TGTGCCAGCACACTCACCGTCTCCTACAATGAGCAGTTCTTC CASTLTVSYNEQFF
TRBJ1-2 few 12 . TRBV7-8 TGTGCCAGCAGCTCACTTAAGGGTGGCTACACCTTC CASSSLKGGYTF
TRBJ2-7 few 19 TRBD2 TRBV7-8 TGTGCCAGCAGCGTCCGCCGGACTAGCGGGAGCGCTCCCTCCTACGAGCAGTACTTC CASSVRRTSGSAPSYEQYF
TRBJ2-5 . 15 TRBD2 TRBV5-1 TGCGCCAGCAGAGCTTCCCTAGCGGGAGCGGAGACCCAGTACTTC CASRASLAGAETQYF
TRBJ1-2 few 13 . TRBV7-2 TGTGCCAGCAGCCTCCTAACTTACTATGGCTACACCTTC CASSLLTYYGYTF
TRBJ2-7 . 11 . TRBV28 TGTGCCAGCAGTTTGGGACTTGCTTTCGGTTTC CASSLGLAFGF
TRBJ2-7 . 16 TRBD2 TRBV12-3/TRBV12-4 TGTGCCAGCAGTTCCTCGCGACTAGCGGGCTCCTACGAGCAGTACTTC CASSSSRLAGSYEQYF
TRBJ2-2 few 13 . TRBV6-2/TRBV6-3 TGTGCCAGCATTTTACAGGTCACCGGGGAGCTGTTTTTT CASILQVTGELFF
TRBJ2-4 . 12 . TRBV20-1 TGCAGTGCATCCGGACCCGAAAACATTCAGTACTTC CSASGPENIQYF
TRBJ1-1 . 14 . TRBV25-1 TGTGCCAGCAGTGCCCTCGGGGCAGGGAGCGAAGCTTTCTTT CASSALGAGSEAFF
TRBJ2-6 few 13 . TRBV27 TGTGCCAGCAGGCACGTTGGGGCCAACGTCCTGACTTTC CASRHVGANVLTF
TRBJ1-2 few 16 . TRBV25-1 TGTGCCAGCAGTGAATATCACGAAGGAGTTGGTTATGGCTACACCTTC CASSEYHEGVGYGYTF
TRBJ2-3 many 14 . TRBV5-5 TGTGCCAGCAGCCTCCCCACCGACACAGATACGCAGTATTTT CASSLPTDTDTQYF
TRBJ2-7 few 14 . TRBV27 TGTGCCAGCAGTTTATCCCCACTGGGCAACGAGCAGTACTTC CASSLSPLGNEQYF
TRBJ2-1 . 15 TRBD1 TRBV12-3/TRBV12-4 TGTGCCAGCAGTACCTGGACAGGGGCTGGGAATGAGCAGTTCTTC CASSTWTGAGNEQFF
TRBJ1-2 few 14 TRBD1 TRBV29-1 TGCAGCGTCCCTCAGCCGGGACAGGGGTTTTACTACACCTTC CSVPQPGQGFYYTF
TRBJ2-1 few 15 . TRBV11-3 TGTGCCAGCAGCTTAGATCCGGGGATCCGCGATGAGCAGTTCTTC CASSLDPGIRDEQFF
TRBJ2-3 . 17 TRBD2 TRBV27 TGTGCCAGCACCCCCCGGGGACTAGCGGTTAGCACAGATACGCAGTATTTT CASTPRGLAVSTDTQYF
TRBJ1-1 . 16 TRBD1 TRBV20-1 TGCAGTGCTGCCCGACAGGGAGGGGGTGCGGCGACTGAAGCTTTCTTT CSAARQGGGAATEAFF
TRBJ2-3 few 13 TRBD2 TRBV12-3/TRBV12-4 TGTGCCAGCATCAGCGGGAGAACAGATACGCAGTATTTT CASISGRTDTQYF
TRBJ2-7 few 18 . TRBV5-1 TGCGCCAGCAGCTTGTCAGTCCGGACGGCGGGCTTCTCCTACGAGCAGTACTTC CASSLSVRTAGFSYEQYF
TRBJ2-7 . 12 TRBD1 TRBV10-3 TGTGCCACGACGACAGGGACCTACGAGCAGTACTTC CATTTGTYEQYF
TRBJ2-3 few 13 . TRBV9 TGTGCCAGCAATCAAGCGAGCACAGATACGCAGTATTTT CASNQASTDTQYF
TRBJ2-1 few 13 TRBD1 TRBV20-1 TGCAGTAAAGGGACAGGGAGCTACAATGAGCAGTTCTTC CSKGTGSYNEQFF